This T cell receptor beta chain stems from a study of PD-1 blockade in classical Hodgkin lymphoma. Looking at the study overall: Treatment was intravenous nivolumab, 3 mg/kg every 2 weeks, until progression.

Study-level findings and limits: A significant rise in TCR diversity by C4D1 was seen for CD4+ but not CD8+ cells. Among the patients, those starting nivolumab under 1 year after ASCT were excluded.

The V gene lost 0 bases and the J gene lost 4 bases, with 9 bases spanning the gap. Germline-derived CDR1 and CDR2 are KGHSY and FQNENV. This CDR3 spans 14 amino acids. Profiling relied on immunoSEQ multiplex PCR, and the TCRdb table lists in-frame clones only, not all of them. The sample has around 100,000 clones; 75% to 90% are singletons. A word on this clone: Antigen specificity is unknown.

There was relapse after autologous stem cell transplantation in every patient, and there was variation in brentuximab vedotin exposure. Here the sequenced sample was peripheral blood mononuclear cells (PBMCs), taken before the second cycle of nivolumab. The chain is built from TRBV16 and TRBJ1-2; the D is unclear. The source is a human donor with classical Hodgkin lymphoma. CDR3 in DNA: TGTGCCAGCAGCCAATCTTCAGTTCTCTATGGCTACACCTTC. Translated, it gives CASSQSSVLYGYTF. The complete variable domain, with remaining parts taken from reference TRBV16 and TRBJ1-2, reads GEEVAQTPKHLVRGEGQKAKLYCAPIKGHSYVFWYQQVLKNEFKFLISFQNENVFDETGMPKERFSAKCLPNSPCSLEIQATKLEDSAVYFCASSQSSVLYGYTFGSGTRLTVV.